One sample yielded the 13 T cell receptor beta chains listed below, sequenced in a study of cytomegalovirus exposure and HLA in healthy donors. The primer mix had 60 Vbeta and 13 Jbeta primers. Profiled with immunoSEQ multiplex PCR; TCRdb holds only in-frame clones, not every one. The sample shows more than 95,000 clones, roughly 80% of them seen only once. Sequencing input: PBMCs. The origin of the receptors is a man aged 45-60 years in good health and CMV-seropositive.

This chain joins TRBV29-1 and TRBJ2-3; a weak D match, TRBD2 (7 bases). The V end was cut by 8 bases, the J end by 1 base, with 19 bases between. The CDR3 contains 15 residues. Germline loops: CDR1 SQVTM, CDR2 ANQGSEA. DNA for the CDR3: TGCAGCCAATCCTTAGGGGGGGGAGGCACAGATACGCAGTATTTT. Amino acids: CSQSLGGGGTDTQYF.

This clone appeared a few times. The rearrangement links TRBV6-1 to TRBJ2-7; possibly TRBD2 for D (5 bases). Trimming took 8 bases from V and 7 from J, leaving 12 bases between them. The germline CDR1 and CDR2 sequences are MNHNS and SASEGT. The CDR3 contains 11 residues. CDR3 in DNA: TGTGCCAGCGCCCTGGACTGGGAGCAGTACTTC. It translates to CASALDWEQYF.

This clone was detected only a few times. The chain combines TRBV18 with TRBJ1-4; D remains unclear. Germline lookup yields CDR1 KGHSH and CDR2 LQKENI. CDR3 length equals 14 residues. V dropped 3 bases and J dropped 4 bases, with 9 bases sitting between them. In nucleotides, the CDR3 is TGTGCCAGCTCACCGGGCAGGAATAATGAAAAACTGTTTTTT. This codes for CASSPGRNNEKLFF. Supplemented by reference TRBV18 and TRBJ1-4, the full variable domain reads NAGVMQNPRHLVRRRGQEARLRCSPMKGHSHVYWYRQLPEEGLKFMVYLQKENIIDESGMPKERFSAEFPKEGPSILRIQQVVRGDSAAYFCASSPGRNNEKLFFGSGTQLSVL.

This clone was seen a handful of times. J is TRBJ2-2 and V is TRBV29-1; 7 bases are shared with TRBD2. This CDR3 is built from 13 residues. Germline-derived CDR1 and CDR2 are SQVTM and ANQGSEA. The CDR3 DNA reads TGCAGTGCTCAGCGGGGCGGCACCGGGGAGCTGTTTTTT. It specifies CSAQRGGTGELFF.

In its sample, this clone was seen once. The CDR3 DNA reads TGTGCCAGCAGCGTTGGTGGAGGGCGAGCCTACGAGCAGTACTTC. Translating it yields CASSVGGGRAYEQYF. The rearrangement uses TRBV9 and TRBJ2-7; D possibly corresponds to TRBD2 (6 bases). Per germline, CDR1 SGDLS and CDR2 YYNGEE. Trimming took off 2 bases at V and 2 bases at J, with 14 bases between the two ends. This CDR3 comprises 15 residues.

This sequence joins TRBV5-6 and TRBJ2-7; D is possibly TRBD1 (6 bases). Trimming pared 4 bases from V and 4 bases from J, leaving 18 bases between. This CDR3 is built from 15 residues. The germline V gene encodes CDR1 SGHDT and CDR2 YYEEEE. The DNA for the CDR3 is TGTGCCAGCAGCAGTCTACAGGGCTGGGAATACGAGCAGTACTTC. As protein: CASSSLQGWEYEQYF.

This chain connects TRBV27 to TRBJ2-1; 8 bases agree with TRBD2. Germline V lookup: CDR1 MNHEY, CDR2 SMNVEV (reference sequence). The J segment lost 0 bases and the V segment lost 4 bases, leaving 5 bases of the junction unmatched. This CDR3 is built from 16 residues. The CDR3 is CASSSPSGSSYNEQFF. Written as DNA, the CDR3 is TGTGCCAGCAGTTCCCCGAGCGGGAGCTCCTACAATGAGCAGTTCTTC.

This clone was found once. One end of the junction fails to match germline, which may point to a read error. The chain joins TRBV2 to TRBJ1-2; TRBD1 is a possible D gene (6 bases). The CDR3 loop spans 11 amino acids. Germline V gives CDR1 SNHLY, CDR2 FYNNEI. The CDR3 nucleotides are TGTGCCAGCAGTGAAACTACCGGGACATCCTTC. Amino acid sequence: CASSETTGTSF.

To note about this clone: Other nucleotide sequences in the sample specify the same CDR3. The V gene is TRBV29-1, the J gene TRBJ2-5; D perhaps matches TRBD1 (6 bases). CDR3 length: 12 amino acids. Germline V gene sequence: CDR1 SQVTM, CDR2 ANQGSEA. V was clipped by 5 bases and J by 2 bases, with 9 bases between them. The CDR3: CSVLGQQETQYF. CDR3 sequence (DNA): TGCAGCGTTCTCGGACAGCAAGAGACCCAGTACTTC.

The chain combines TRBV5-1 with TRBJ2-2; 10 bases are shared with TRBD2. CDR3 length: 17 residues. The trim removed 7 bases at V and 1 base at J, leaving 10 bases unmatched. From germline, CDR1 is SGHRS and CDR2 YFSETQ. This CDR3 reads CASSPLTSGRNTGELFF. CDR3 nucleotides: TGCGCCAGCTCCCCTTTGACTAGCGGGCGGAACACCGGGGAGCTGTTTTTT.

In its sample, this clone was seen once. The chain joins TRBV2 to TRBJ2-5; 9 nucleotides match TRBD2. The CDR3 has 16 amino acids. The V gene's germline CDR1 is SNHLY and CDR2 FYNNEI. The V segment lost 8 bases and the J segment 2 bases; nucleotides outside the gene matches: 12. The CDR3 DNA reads TGTGCCAGCGAGGGTAGCGGGAGCTCGGAGCAAGAGACCCAGTACTTC. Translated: CASEGSGSSEQETQYF.

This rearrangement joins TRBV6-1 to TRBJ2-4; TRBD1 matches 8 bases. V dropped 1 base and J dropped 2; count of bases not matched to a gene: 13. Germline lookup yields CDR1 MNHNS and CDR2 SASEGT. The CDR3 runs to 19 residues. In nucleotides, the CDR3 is TGTGCCAGCAGTGAAGTGGCAGGGGGCATACTTGCGTCCAAAAACATTCAGTACTTC. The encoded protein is CASSEVAGGILASKNIQYF.

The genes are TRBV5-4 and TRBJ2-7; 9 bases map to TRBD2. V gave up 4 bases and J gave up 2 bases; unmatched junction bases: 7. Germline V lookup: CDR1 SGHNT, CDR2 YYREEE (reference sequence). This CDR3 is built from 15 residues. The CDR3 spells CASSPTSGSTYEQYF. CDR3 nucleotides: TGTGCCAGCAGCCCGACTAGCGGATCAACCTACGAGCAGTACTTC.